These T cell receptor beta chains were read from a single sample in a study of blood T cell repertoires in COVID-19. Using immunoSEQ multiplex PCR, the repertoire was profiled, and TCRdb retains in-frame clones only, with some absent. Seen here are tens of thousands of clones, around 93% observed once, and the top ten hold around 2.3%. The source material was peripheral blood. The receptors originated from a human donor with active COVID-19. The donor label of this sample is uncertain. CDR3s leave out the opening cysteine and the closing phenylalanine or tryptophan. The D gene is left open where the match is weak. Not all rows give a size; the values are once, few, many and, for expanded clones, a class.

D | J | V | size | CDR3
TRBD1 | TRBJ1-4 | TRBV6-6 | NA | ASSATGTDNEKLF
NA | TRBJ2-3 | TRBV6-6 | NA | ASSLREPDTQY
TRBD1 | TRBJ1-2 | TRBV6-5 | NA | ASTWGTVPGYT
NA | TRBJ1-1 | TRBV11-2 | NA | ASSLLTGSEAF
NA | TRBJ2-7 | TRBV6-5 | NA | ASRRGISNEQY
NA | TRBJ2-1 | TRBV12-5 | NA | ASGHRVYNEQF
TRBD1 | TRBJ2-7 | TRBV11-2 | NA | ASSPQGAKDEQY
NA | TRBJ2-1 | TRBV28 | NA | ASSLSFRSYNEQF
TRBD2 | TRBJ2-7 | TRBV7-7 | few | ASSRWEGYEQY
TRBD2 | TRBJ2-3 | TRBV12-3/TRBV12-4 | NA | ASSLTSGGQSG
TRBD2 | TRBJ2-7 | TRBV27 | NA | ASRQSGGTLSYEQY
NA | TRBJ2-5 | TRBV7-9 | NA | ASSPKETQY
TRBD1 | TRBJ2-1 | TRBV11-2 | NA | ASSPAGTVYNEQF
TRBD2 | TRBJ2-5 | TRBV24-1 | NA | ATSDTRGGRQETQY
NA | TRBJ1-5 | TRBV5-6 | NA | ASSSFDMTDLYSNQPQH
TRBD1 | TRBJ2-1 | TRBV5-1 | NA | ASSLERQGTQF
NA | TRBJ2-5 | TRBV5-1 | NA | ASSRDLQETQY
TRBD1 | TRBJ1-2 | TRBV19 | once | ASSDYRGPYGYT
NA | TRBJ2-3 | TRBV2 | NA | ASGLGGGRDTQY
TRBD1 | TRBJ2-7 | TRBV14 | NA | ASTLDRVNGYEQY
NA | TRBJ1-2 | TRBV5-1 | NA | ASSLTLTDGYT
NA | TRBJ1-5 | TRBV3-1/TRBV3-2 | NA | ASSRGPGDQPQH
TRBD1 | TRBJ2-3 | TRBV7-9 | once | ASTRWGQSISDTQY
NA | TRBJ2-7 | TRBV10-2 | NA | ASSDGYSYEQY
NA | TRBJ1-1 | TRBV7-6 | NA | ASSFMGAVNTEAF
NA | TRBJ1-1 | TRBV6-1 | NA | ASSEDRADTEAF
NA | TRBJ1-2 | TRBV19 | NA | ASGGANYGYT
TRBD1 | TRBJ2-7 | TRBV6-1 | once | ASSDRGREY
TRBD1 | TRBJ1-2 | TRBV19 | NA | ATRTGGNYGYT
NA | TRBJ2-3 | TRBV29-1 | NA | SVAGVRADTQY
NA | TRBJ1-2 | TRBV7-2 | NA | ASSFQTYQANYGYT
TRBD1 | TRBJ1-2 | TRBV6-5 | once | ASNSRDRVYGYT
TRBD1 | TRBJ2-1 | TRBV28 | NA | ASSTRTGGLYNEQF
NA | TRBJ2-3 | TRBV6-5 | NA | ASRRIPSTDTQY
NA | TRBJ2-7 | TRBV20-1 | few | SAPLTYEQY